This entry describes one TCR beta chain. MiXCR was run by TCRdb on the RT-PCR reads, yielding one entry per CDR3 protein. This table has 450,000 to 550,000 distinct CDR3 sequences, roughly 25% appearing once. The data were taken from a study of response to subunit inactivated influenza vaccine. This clonotype was sampled from a man in his fifties or sixties who received an inactivated influenza vaccine. Sequences were derived from CD4+ T cells sorted from PBMCs, sampled less than 6 days after vaccination.

This CDR3 reads CASSQDALAGRGTQFF. The CDR3 DNA follows: TGTGCCAGCAGCCAAGATGCACTAGCGGGGAGAGGTACGCAGTTCTTC. The V call is TRBV4-2, the J call TRBJ2-1, with TRBD2 matching 10 bases. V dropped 0 bases and J dropped 12; count of bases not matched to a gene: 11. The CDR3 sequence is 16 residues long. Germline CDR1 LGHNA, CDR2 YNFKEQ.